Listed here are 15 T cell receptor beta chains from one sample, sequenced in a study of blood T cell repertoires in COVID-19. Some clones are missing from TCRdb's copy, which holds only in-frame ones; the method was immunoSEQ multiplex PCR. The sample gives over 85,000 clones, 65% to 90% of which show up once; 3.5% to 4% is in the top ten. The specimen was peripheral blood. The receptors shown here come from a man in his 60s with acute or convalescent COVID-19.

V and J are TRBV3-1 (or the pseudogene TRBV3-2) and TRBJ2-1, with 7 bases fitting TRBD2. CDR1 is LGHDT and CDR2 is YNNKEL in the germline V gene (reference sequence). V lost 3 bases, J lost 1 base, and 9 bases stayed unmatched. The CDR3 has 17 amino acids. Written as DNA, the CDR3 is TGTGCCAGCAGCCACGACCTGCCAGCGGGATCCTACAATGAGCAGTTCTTC. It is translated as CASSHDLPAGSYNEQFF.

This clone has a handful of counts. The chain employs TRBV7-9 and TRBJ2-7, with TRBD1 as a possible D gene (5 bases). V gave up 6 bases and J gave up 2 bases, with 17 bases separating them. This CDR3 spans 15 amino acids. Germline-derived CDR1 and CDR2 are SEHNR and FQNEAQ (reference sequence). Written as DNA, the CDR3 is TGTGCCAGCAGTCTGTATCAGGGAATGGCCTACGAGCAGTACTTC. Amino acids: CASSLYQGMAYEQYF.

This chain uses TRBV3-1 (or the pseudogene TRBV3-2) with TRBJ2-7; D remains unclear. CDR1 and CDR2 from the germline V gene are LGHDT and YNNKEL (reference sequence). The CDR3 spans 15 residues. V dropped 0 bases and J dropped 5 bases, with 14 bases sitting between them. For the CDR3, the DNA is TGTGCCAGCAGCCAAGATAGGCAGGCCGCTAACGAGCAGTACTTC. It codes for CASSQDRQAANEQYF.

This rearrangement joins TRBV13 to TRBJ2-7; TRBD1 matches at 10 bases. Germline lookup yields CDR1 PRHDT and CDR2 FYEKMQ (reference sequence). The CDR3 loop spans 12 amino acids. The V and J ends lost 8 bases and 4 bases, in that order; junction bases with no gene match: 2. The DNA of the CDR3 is TGTGCCAGCGGGACAGGGGTGTACGAGCAGTACTTC. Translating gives CASGTGVYEQYF.

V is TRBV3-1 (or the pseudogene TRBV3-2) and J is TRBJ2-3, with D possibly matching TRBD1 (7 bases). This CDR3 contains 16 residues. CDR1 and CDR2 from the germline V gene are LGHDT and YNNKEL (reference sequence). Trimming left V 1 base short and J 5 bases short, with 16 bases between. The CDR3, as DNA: TGTGCCAGCAGCCAAGGGGCTAGGGGGCGGGGAGATACGCAGTATTTT. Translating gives CASSQGARGRGDTQYF.

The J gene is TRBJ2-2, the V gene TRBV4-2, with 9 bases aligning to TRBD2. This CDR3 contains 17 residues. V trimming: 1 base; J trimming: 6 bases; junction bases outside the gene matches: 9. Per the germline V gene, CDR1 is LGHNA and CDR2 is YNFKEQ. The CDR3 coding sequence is TGTGCCAGCAGCCAAGTAGGGACTAGCTATTTGGCCGGGGAGCTGTTTTTT. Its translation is CASSQVGTSYLAGELFF.

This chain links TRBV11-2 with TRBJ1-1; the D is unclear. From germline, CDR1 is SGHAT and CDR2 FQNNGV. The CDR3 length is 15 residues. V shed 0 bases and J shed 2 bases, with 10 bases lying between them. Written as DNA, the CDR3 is TGTGCCAGCAGCTTAGAGCCGACACTCAACACTGAAGCTTTCTTT. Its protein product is CASSLEPTLNTEAFF.

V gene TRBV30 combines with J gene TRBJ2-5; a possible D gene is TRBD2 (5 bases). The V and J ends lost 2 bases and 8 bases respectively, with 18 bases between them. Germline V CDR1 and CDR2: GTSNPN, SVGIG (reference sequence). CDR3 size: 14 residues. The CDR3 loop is CAWSMSLGSETQYF. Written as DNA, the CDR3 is TGTGCCTGGAGTATGAGCCTGGGGAGTGAAACCCAGTACTTC.

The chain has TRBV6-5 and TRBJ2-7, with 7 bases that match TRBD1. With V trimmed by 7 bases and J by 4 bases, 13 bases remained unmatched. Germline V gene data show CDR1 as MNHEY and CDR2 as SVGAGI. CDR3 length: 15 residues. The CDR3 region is CASIGLDRDRYEQYF. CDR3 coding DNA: TGTGCCAGCATCGGGTTAGACAGGGATAGGTACGAGCAGTACTTC.

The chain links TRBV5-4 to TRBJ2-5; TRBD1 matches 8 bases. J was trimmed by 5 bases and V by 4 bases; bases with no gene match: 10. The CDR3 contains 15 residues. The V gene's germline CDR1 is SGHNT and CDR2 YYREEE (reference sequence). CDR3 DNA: TGTGCCAGCAGCCCTCCGGGACAGGCGGTCGAGACCCAGTACTTC. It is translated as CASSPPGQAVETQYF.

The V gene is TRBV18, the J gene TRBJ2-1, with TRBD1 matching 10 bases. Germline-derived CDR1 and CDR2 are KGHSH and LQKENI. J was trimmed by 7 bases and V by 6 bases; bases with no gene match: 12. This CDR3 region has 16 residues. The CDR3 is CASSTMGQGLFNEQFF. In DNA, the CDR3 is TGTGCCAGCTCTACAATGGGACAGGGGTTATTTAATGAGCAGTTCTTC. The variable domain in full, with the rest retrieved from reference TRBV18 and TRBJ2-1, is NAGVMQNPRHLVRRRGQEARLRCSPMKGHSHVYWYRQLPEEGLKFMVYLQKENIIDESGMPKERFSAEFPKEGPSILRIQQVVRGDSAAYFCASSTMGQGLFNEQFFGPGTRLTVL.

The CDR3 is CASSYSSQGHNEQFF. The CDR3 coding sequence is TGTGCCAGCAGTTACTCGAGCCAGGGTCACAATGAGCAGTTCTTC. The rearrangement links TRBV6-2 or TRBV6-3 to TRBJ2-1; maybe TRBD1 (5 bases). CDR3 length: 15 residues. Germline CDR1 MNHEY, CDR2 SVGEGT. The germline V and J ends were trimmed by 0 bases and 5 bases, with 11 bases remaining between them.

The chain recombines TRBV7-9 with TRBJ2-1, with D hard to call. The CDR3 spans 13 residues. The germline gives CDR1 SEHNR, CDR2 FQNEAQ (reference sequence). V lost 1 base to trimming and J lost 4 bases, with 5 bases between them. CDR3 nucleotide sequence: TGTGCCAGCAGCTTAGAGCTGTACAATGAGCAGTTCTTC. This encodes CASSLELYNEQFF.

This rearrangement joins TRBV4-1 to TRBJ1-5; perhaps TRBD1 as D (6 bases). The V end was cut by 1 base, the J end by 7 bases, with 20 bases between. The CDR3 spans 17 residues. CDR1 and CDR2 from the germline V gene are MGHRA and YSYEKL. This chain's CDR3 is CASSQAPANRAKQPQHF. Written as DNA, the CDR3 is TGCGCCAGCAGCCAAGCCCCAGCAAACAGGGCTAAACAGCCCCAGCATTTT.

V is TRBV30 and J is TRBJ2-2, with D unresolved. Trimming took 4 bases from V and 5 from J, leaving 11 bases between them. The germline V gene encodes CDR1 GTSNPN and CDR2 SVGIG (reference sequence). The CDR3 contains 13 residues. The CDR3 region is CAWTGSRTGELFF. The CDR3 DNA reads TGTGCCTGGACTGGCTCTAGAACCGGGGAGCTGTTTTTT.